The T cell receptor (beta chain) under discussion was sequenced for a study of blood T cells in healthy people across ages. A J-beta primer mix and a sample-barcoded 5' primer were used in a second PCR of roughly 6 to 11 cycles. TCRdb re-called the 5' RACE reads with MiXCR, one entry per CDR3 protein. The repertoire holds about 930,000 distinct CDR3 sequences, with 25% to 35% as singletons. This clonotype was observed a handful of times. The same sample was also used in a study of T cells of mothers and their children. That source adds: Slightly higher but non-significant overlap marked related mother-child pairs versus unrelated pairs.

The specimen sequenced was blood. The sequence was collected from a woman in her thirties or forties in good health.

The CDR3 DNA reads as TGTGCCAGCAGCCTCCCCGACAGGAACACTGAAGCTTTCTTT. It yields the protein CASSLPDRNTEAFF. The chain links TRBV28 to TRBJ1-1, with D perhaps matching TRBD1 (5 bases). The CDR3 has 14 residues. Deletions cut 6 bases from V and 1 base from J, with 12 bases between. The germline gives CDR1 MDHEN, CDR2 SYDVKM.